The clone carrying this T cell receptor beta chain was detected only a few times. The antigen is undetermined. With 60 Vbeta and 13 Jbeta primers, the PCR was carried out. Assay used: immunoSEQ multiplex PCR; TCRdb lists only in-frame clones, some missing. This sample has 150,000 to 200,000 clones; 75% to 90% occur once, and the top ten carry about 7%. This entry comes from a study of cytomegalovirus exposure and HLA in healthy donors. Overall study context: Within the Caucasian-associated ancestry cluster were around 81% of the 300 to 450 genotyped donors.

The CDR3 length is 15 residues. From germline, CDR1 is SGHDT and CDR2 YYEEEE. The V and J ends lost 0 bases and 6 bases respectively, with 10 bases between them. Overall study results and limits: Overall, approximately 150 TCR beta chains were annotated as cytomegalovirus-associated.

V is TRBV5-6 and J is TRBJ1-6, with D possibly matching TRBD1 (6 bases). The specimen sequenced was PBMCs. The sequence was obtained from a man younger than 40 in good health and CMV-seropositive. CDR3 sequence reads: CASSLAGGPNSPLHF. The CDR3 nucleotides are TGTGCCAGCAGCTTGGCCGGGGGGCCTAATTCACCCCTCCACTTT.